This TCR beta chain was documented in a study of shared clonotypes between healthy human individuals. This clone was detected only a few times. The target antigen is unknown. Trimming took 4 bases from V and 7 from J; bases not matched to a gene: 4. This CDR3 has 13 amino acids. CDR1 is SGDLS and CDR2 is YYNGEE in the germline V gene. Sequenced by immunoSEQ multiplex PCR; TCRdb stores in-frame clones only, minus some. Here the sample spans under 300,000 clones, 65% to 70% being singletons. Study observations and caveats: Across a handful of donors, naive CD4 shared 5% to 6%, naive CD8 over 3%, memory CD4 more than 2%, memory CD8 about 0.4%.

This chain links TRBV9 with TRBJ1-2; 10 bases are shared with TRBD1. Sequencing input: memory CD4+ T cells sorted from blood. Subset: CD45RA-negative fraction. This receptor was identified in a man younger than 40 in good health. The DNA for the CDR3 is TGTGCCAGCAGCTCTCGGACAGGGGGTGGCTACACCTTC. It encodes CASSSRTGGGYTF.